Given below is one T cell receptor beta chain in context. TCRdb fed the 5' RACE reads into MiXCR, producing one record per CDR3 protein. In the table there are about 270,000 distinct CDR3 sequences, just over 15% of which are singletons. The record originates from a study of T-cell memory formation after mild COVID-19. The receptor's source is an adult woman who had mild COVID-19 (a few samples of this study predate the infection). Cell type and time point are not known. Sequencing used PBMCs or a T cell subset sorted from them (not recorded which).

In nucleotides, the CDR3 is TGCGCCAGCAGCCTCCGGGACGGCCCTGGAAACACCATATATTTT. Its translation: CASSLRDGPGNTIYF. The chain couples TRBV4-1 to TRBJ1-3, with a tentative D call TRBD1 (5 bases). V shed 4 bases and J shed 2 bases, with 12 bases lying between them. The germline V gene encodes CDR1 MGHRA and CDR2 YSYEKL. This CDR3 has 15 residues.